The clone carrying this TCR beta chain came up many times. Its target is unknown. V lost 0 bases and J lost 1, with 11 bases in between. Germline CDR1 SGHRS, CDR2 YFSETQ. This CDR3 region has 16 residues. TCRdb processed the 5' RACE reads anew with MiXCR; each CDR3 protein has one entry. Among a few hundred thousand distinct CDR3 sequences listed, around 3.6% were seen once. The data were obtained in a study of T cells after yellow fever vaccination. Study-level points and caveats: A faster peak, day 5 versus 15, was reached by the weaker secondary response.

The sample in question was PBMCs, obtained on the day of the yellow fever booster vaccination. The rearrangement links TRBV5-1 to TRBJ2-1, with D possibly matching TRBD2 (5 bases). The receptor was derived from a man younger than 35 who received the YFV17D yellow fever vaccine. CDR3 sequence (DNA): TGCGCCAGCAGCTTGGGGTTACTAGGATCCTACAATGAGCAGTTCTTC. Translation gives CASSLGLLGSYNEQFF.